This TCR beta chain was retrieved from a study of blood T cells in healthy people across ages. Then a second PCR, running roughly 7 to 11 cycles, was carried out with a sample-barcoded 5' primer and a J-beta primer mix. MiXCR, applied by TCRdb to the 5' RACE reads, yields one record per CDR3 protein. The table records roughly 1,800,000 distinct CDR3 sequences, less than 50% of them present only once. CDR1 and CDR2 from the germline V gene are MDHEN and SYDVKM. V lost 6 bases to trimming and J lost 8 bases; unmatched junction nucleotides: 12. The CDR3 is made up of 14 amino acids. The chain recombines TRBV28 with TRBJ1-2; TRBD1 agrees at 7 bases. Sequencing used blood. The receptor's source is a woman aged 40 to 49 in good health. This CDR3 reads CASRRDTGAGGYTF. DNA of the CDR3: TGTGCCAGCAGAAGAGATACAGGGGCTGGGGGCTACACCTTC.